The 3 T cell receptor beta chains presented below share a single source sample, sequenced in a study of cytomegalovirus exposure and HLA in healthy donors. Primers for the PCR totalled 60 Vbeta and 13 Jbeta. Sequenced by immunoSEQ multiplex PCR; TCRdb stores in-frame clones only, minus some. Among 150,000 or so clones listed, approximately 80% were seen once. The sample comprised PBMCs. The receptors derive from a young man in good health and CMV-seropositive.

The chain carries TRBV4-1 and TRBJ1-5; possible D gene TRBD1, 6 bases. The germline V gene encodes CDR1 MGHRA and CDR2 YSYEKL. V was cut by 4 bases and J by 0 bases, with 19 bases left in between. The CDR3 is 18 amino acids. The CDR3 loop reads CASSPQDSVLFSNQPQHF. As DNA, the CDR3 is TGCGCCAGCAGCCCTCAGGACAGCGTTCTCTTTAGCAATCAGCCCCAGCATTTT.

The chain employs TRBV18 and TRBJ2-7; D perhaps matches TRBD2 (5 bases). The CDR3 sequence is 13 residues long. V lost 3 bases and J 3 bases, leaving 9 bases between the germline ends. Germline loops: CDR1 KGHSH, CDR2 LQKENI. The CDR3 here is CASSPREDYEQYF. In nucleotides, the CDR3 is TGTGCCAGCTCACCGAGGGAAGACTACGAGCAGTACTTC. Together with reference TRBV18 and TRBJ2-7, the CDR3 gives the full variable domain: NAGVMQNPRHLVRRRGQEARLRCSPMKGHSHVYWYRQLPEEGLKFMVYLQKENIIDESGMPKERFSAEFPKEGPSILRIQQVVRGDSAAYFCASSPREDYEQYFGPGTRLTVT.

V and J are TRBV7-2 and TRBJ1-3; D is uncertain. The CDR3 extends over 15 amino acids. Germline values: CDR1 SGHTA, CDR2 FQGNSA. Trimming removed 5 bases from V and 0 bases from J, with 11 bases in between. Here the CDR3 DNA reads TGTGCCAGCAGCCCACAGTATTACTCTGGAAACACCATATATTTT. The encoded protein is CASSPQYYSGNTIYF. Combining the CDR3 with reference TRBV7-2 and TRBJ1-3 gives the whole variable domain GAGVSQSPSNKVTEKGKDVELRCDPISGHTALYWYRQSLGQGLEFLIYFQGNSAPDKSGLPSDRFSAERTGGSVSTLTIQRTQQEDSAVYLCASSPQYYSGNTIYFGEGSWLTVV.